This TCR beta chain was captured by sequencing in a study of vaccination and CD4 T cells after COVID-19. On the study more broadly: Participants were given two doses of BNT162b2 or mRNA-1273 vaccine. The peptides that stimulated the cells were overlapping spike peptides from SARS-CoV-2, HCoV-NL63, HCoV-OC43 and HCoV-229E. Following dose two, a median approximately 72 days (range 14 to 241) passed before post-vaccine samples were taken.

Treatment defined: approximately nine-day PBMC culture with coronavirus spike peptide pools or control peptides (ViraFEST assay). One should note that the unexposed donor's CD4+ T cells were collected before the COVID-19 pandemic (2011-2018). The CDR3 loop spans 16 amino acids. Germline CDR1 SGHTA, CDR2 FQGNSA. V was shortened by 1 base and J by 4 bases, with 13 bases between the two germline ends. Scientists ran DNA taken from cultured CD4+ T cells through the Oncomine TCR Beta short-read assay for sequencing. The template was genomic DNA from cultured CD4+ T cells. TCRdb re-derived calls from the PCR reads in MiXCR, one entry per CDR3 protein. The repertoire consists of roughly 7,000 distinct CDR3 sequences, with under 65% occurring once and the leading ten covering under 25%. This clonotype was detected only once. Its cognate antigen is unknown.

Material: CD4+ T cells from blood, cultured in vitro. The V and J genes are TRBV7-2 and TRBJ2-2; possible D gene TRBD1, 6 bases. The receptor's source is a human donor in good health. CDR3 residues: CASSLGGQLFTGELFF. CDR3 DNA: TGTGCCAGCAGCTTAGGGGGACAACTATTCACCGGGGAGCTGTTTTTT.